Each of the 23 T cell receptor beta chains below was sequenced from the same sample in a study of cytomegalovirus exposure and HLA in healthy donors. Primers: 60 Vbeta forward and 13 Jbeta reverse. TCRdb keeps only in-frame clones here, not all; method: immunoSEQ multiplex PCR. The sample has about 150,000 clones, roughly 80% seen once; the top ten hold approximately 4%. Material for sequencing was PBMCs. All receptors derive from a woman aged 40 to 49 in good health and CMV-seronegative.

The V and J genes are TRBV5-5 and TRBJ2-3; D gene unclear. Germline CDR1 reads SGHKS; CDR2 reads YYEKEE (reference sequence). Trimming pared 4 bases from V and 2 bases from J, leaving 5 bases between. The CDR3 runs to 12 residues. CDR3 region: CASSIDTDTQYF. The CDR3 nucleotides read TGTGCCAGCAGCATAGACACAGATACGCAGTATTTT.

This rearrangement joins TRBV30 to TRBJ1-2; 8 bases align to TRBD1. CDR1 is GTSNPN, CDR2 SVGIG, per germline (reference sequence). The CDR3 loop spans 13 amino acids. The J segment lost 8 bases and the V segment lost 0 bases, leaving 5 bases of the junction unmatched. CDR3 sequence: CAWSVTGGQGYTF. CDR3 DNA: TGTGCCTGGAGTGTTACAGGGGGTCAGGGCTACACCTTC.

The rearrangement links TRBV5-8 to TRBJ1-4, with D possibly matching TRBD1 (5 bases). Germline-derived CDR1 and CDR2 are SGHTS and YDEGEE. The CDR3 is 20 residues long. The V gene lost 6 bases and the J gene lost 3 bases, with 30 bases spanning the gap. CDR3 sequence (DNA): TGTGCCAGCAAGAAGAAGTATTTTGAGGGACCGCCGGGAGCTAATGAAAAACTGTTTTTT. Protein sequence: CASKKKYFEGPPGANEKLFF.

J is TRBJ1-6 and V is TRBV5-1; perhaps TRBD1 as D (5 bases). The ends were cut back, 0 bases at V and 5 bases at J, with 6 bases in the middle. The CDR3 consists of 14 residues. Germline V gene lookup returns CDR1 SGHRS and CDR2 YFSETQ. The DNA of the CDR3 is TGCGCCAGCAGCTTGGAGGGGAATAATTCACCCCTCCACTTT. It specifies CASSLEGNNSPLHF.

The genes are TRBV7-2 and TRBJ2-7; 9 bases are shared with TRBD2. Germline CDR1 is SGHTA and CDR2 is FQGNSA. The CDR3 loop spans 15 amino acids. Trimming at V came to 1 base and at J to 5 bases, leaving 6 bases not matched to a gene. The CDR3 protein is CASSLEASGVNEQYF. The CDR3 bases are TGTGCCAGCAGCTTAGAGGCTAGCGGGGTAAACGAGCAGTACTTC.

The chain carries TRBV6-5 and TRBJ1-1; TRBD1 might be the D (6 bases). Trimming left V 0 bases short and J 4 bases short, with 9 bases between. The CDR3 is made up of 14 amino acids. The V gene's germline CDR1 is MNHEY and CDR2 SVGAGI. The CDR3 here is CASSYSGGATEAFF. In nucleotides, the CDR3 is TGTGCCAGCAGTTACTCCGGGGGGGCCACTGAAGCTTTCTTT.

The rearrangement links TRBV2 to TRBJ1-1; D is unclear. Germline loops: CDR1 SNHLY, CDR2 FYNNEI. The CDR3 has 14 amino acids. V lost 4 bases and J lost 5, with 14 bases in between. The CDR3, as DNA: TGTGCCAGCAGTGCATGGGGAGGGAGGACTGAAGCTTTCTTT. It yields the protein CASSAWGGRTEAFF. Combining the CDR3 with reference TRBV2 and TRBJ1-1 gives the whole variable domain EPEVTQTPSHQVTQMGQEVILRCVPISNHLYFYWYRQILGQKVEFLVSFYNNEISEKSEIFDDQFSVERPDGSNFTLKIRSTKLEDSAMYFCASSAWGGRTEAFFGQGTRLTVV.

The J gene is TRBJ2-7, the V gene TRBV7-9, with no clear D. This CDR3 contains 15 residues. Germline V CDR1 and CDR2: SEHNR, FQNEAQ (reference sequence). Trimming cost V 5 bases and J 5 bases, with 19 bases left between them. The CDR3 nucleotides read TGTGCCAGCAGCCCCCCCGAGGCGATCGTAGACGAGCAGTACTTC. It is translated as CASSPPEAIVDEQYF.

The V and J genes are TRBV15 and TRBJ1-2; D is unresolved. Germline V gene lookup returns CDR1 LNHNV and CDR2 YYDKDF (reference sequence). V was pared by 0 bases and J by 8 bases, with 7 bases between. This CDR3 has 12 amino acids. The CDR3: CATSRDSRGYTF. In nucleotides, the CDR3 is TGTGCCACCAGCAGAGATAGTAGAGGCTACACCTTC.

Regarding this clone: Different DNA sequences within this sample yield the same CDR3. This chain links TRBV30 with TRBJ1-5; D might be TRBD1 (5 bases). Trimming pared 0 bases from V and 5 bases from J, leaving 8 bases between. CDR1 GTSNPN and CDR2 SVGIG come from the germline V gene (reference sequence). The length of the CDR3 is 13 residues. CDR3 protein: CAWSVQGDQPQHF. Here the CDR3 DNA reads TGTGCCTGGAGTGTTCAGGGTGATCAGCCCCAGCATTTT.

The chain couples TRBV2 to TRBJ1-6, with 8 nucleotides matching TRBD1. V lost 6 bases to trimming and J lost 13 bases; unmatched junction nucleotides: 5. The CDR3 is 12 residues long. CDR1 SNHLY and CDR2 FYNNEI come from the germline V gene. The CDR3 region has the DNA TGTGCCAGCAGCCTACAGGGGGGGCCCCTCCACTTT. This sequence encodes CASSLQGGPLHF.

The gene calls are TRBV27 and TRBJ2-1, with a tentative D call TRBD1 (6 bases). This CDR3 is 16 amino acids long. Per the germline V gene, CDR1 is MNHEY and CDR2 is SMNVEV (reference sequence). V gave up 0 bases and J gave up 0 bases, with 9 bases separating them. CDR3 sequence: CASSLSPGDSYNEQFF. In nucleotides, the CDR3 is TGTGCCAGCAGTTTATCCCCAGGGGACTCCTACAATGAGCAGTTCTTC.

The V and J genes are TRBV7-9 and TRBJ1-2, with 10 positions matching TRBD1. Germline V gives CDR1 SEHNR, CDR2 FQNEAQ (reference sequence). The CDR3 contains 13 residues. V shed 5 bases, J shed 8 bases, and the junction held 5 bases outside the gene matches. CDR3 loop: CASSGDRGLGYTF. The DNA of the CDR3 is TGTGCCAGCAGCGGAGACAGGGGGCTCGGCTACACCTTC.

In this sample, this clone turned up a few times. The rearrangement links TRBV7-9 to TRBJ1-5; 7 nucleotides agree with TRBD1. Per germline, CDR1 SEHNR and CDR2 FQNEAQ (reference sequence). There are 15 residues in the CDR3. The V and J ends lost 5 bases and 3 bases, in that order; junction bases with no gene match: 7. The CDR3 sequence: CASSATGTDNQPQHF. CDR3 bases: TGTGCCAGCAGCGCAACCGGGACAGACAATCAGCCCCAGCATTTT.

The chain has TRBV7-9 and TRBJ1-3; TRBD1 is a possible D gene (6 bases). The CDR3 spans 15 residues. V lost 4 bases to trimming and J lost 0 bases, with 10 bases between them. The V gene's germline CDR1 is SEHNR and CDR2 FQNEAQ (reference sequence). CDR3 sequence: CASSYRESSGNTIYF. DNA for the CDR3: TGTGCCAGCAGCTACAGGGAGAGCTCTGGAAACACCATATATTTT.

This chain connects TRBV28 to TRBJ1-1, with a weak D call TRBD1 (5 bases). V was trimmed by 2 bases and J by 3 bases, leaving 7 bases between them. The germline V gene encodes CDR1 MDHEN and CDR2 SYDVKM. This CDR3 region has 13 residues. CDR3 residues: CASSLPRDTEAFF. The CDR3 coding sequence is TGTGCCAGCAGTTTACCCAGGGACACTGAAGCTTTCTTT.

This clone was seen once. The gene calls are TRBV10-3 and TRBJ2-1, with TRBD1 identical over 7 bases. Losses at the gene ends were 4 bases for V and 7 bases for J; bases not matched to a gene: 10. The CDR3 length is 15 residues. Per germline, CDR1 ENHRY and CDR2 SYGVKD. The CDR3 spells CAISGPGGVGNEQFF. The DNA of the CDR3 is TGTGCCATCAGTGGCCCAGGGGGTGTGGGTAATGAGCAGTTCTTC.

The CDR3 DNA reads TGTGCCAGCAGCTTAGGGACAGGCCCAATGAACACTGAAGCTTTCTTT. Translating it yields CASSLGTGPMNTEAFF. The rearrangement links TRBV11-2 to TRBJ1-1; 7 bases are shared with TRBD1. This CDR3 has 16 residues. V shed 1 base, J shed 0 bases, and the junction held 5 bases outside the gene matches. The V gene's germline CDR1 is SGHAT and CDR2 FQNNGV.

The chain is built from TRBV2 and TRBJ2-1; TRBD2 matches 10 bases. The CDR3 length is 15 residues. V dropped 4 bases and J dropped 3; count of bases not matched to a gene: 3. CDR1 is SNHLY and CDR2 is FYNNEI in the germline V gene. CDR3 sequence: CASSVLAGDYNEQFF. CDR3 in DNA: TGTGCCAGCAGTGTCCTAGCGGGGGACTACAATGAGCAGTTCTTC. Full variable domain (outside the CDR3, taken from reference TRBV2 and TRBJ2-1): EPEVTQTPSHQVTQMGQEVILRCVPISNHLYFYWYRQILGQKVEFLVSFYNNEISEKSEIFDDQFSVERPDGSNFTLKIRSTKLEDSAMYFCASSVLAGDYNEQFFGPGTRLTVL.

The chain combines TRBV28 with TRBJ2-1; 8 bases map to TRBD1. The CDR3 extends over 16 amino acids. Losses at the gene ends were 2 bases for V and 8 bases for J; bases not matched to a gene: 11. Germline V lookup: CDR1 MDHEN, CDR2 SYDVKM. In DNA form, the CDR3 reads TGTGCCAGCAGTTTAAGCCAGGACAGGGAGGTTCATGAGCAGTTCTTC. Protein sequence: CASSLSQDREVHEQFF.

The V gene is TRBV4-2, the J gene TRBJ2-3; D is unclear. V was shortened by 7 bases and J by 2 bases, with 16 bases between the two germline ends. In germline, CDR1 is LGHNA, CDR2 YNFKEQ. This CDR3 spans 15 amino acids. The CDR3 sequence: CASTREPGYTDTQYF. CDR3 DNA sequence: TGTGCCAGCACCCGTGAACCAGGCTACACAGATACGCAGTATTTT.

The rearrangement uses TRBV28 and TRBJ1-3; D may be TRBD1 (5 bases). The V end was cut by 4 bases, the J end by 2 bases, with 6 bases between. The length of the CDR3 is 13 residues. Germline V gene lookup returns CDR1 MDHEN and CDR2 SYDVKM. This CDR3 is CASSSGAGNTIYF. Here the CDR3 DNA reads TGTGCCAGCAGTTCGGGGGCTGGAAACACCATATATTTT.

This clone was seen a few times. The rearrangement uses TRBV28 and TRBJ2-1, with TRBD2 matching over 8 bases. V lost 1 base, J lost 3 bases, and 5 bases stayed unmatched. Germline loops: CDR1 MDHEN, CDR2 SYDVKM. The CDR3 loop spans 16 amino acids. CDR3 in DNA: TGTGCCAGCAGTTTATCCTTGCGGGGGGACTACAATGAGCAGTTCTTC. Its protein product is CASSLSLRGDYNEQFF. Full variable domain (rest looked up from reference TRBV28 and TRBJ2-1): DVKVTQSSRYLVKRTGEKVFLECVQDMDHENMFWYRQDPGLGLRLIYFSYDVKMKEKGDIPEGYSVSREKKERFSLILESASTNQTSMYLCASSLSLRGDYNEQFFGPGTRLTVL.